A selection of T cell receptor beta chains follows, all from one sample in a study of radiotherapy plus CTLA-4 blockade in lung cancer. Sequencing was performed with immunoSEQ multiplex PCR; in TCRdb, only in-frame clones are kept and a portion is missing. The sample includes around 91,000 clones, almost 90% of them seen just once. This specimen was peripheral blood, taken from a patient treated with radiotherapy plus ipilimumab. The receptors were gathered from a human donor with non-small cell lung cancer that progressed on radiotherapy plus ipilimumab. Each CDR3 is given with its conserved first and last residue. Each record gives: clone size, D gene, J gene, V gene, CDR3 DNA, CDR3 protein. D genes are given only for firm matches. Some rows mark clone size as missing; the rest say once, few, many or name a class of expanded clone.

>NA|NA|TRBJ2-7|TRBV11-2
TGTGCCAGCAGCTTAGAGGGTAGCGCTAACTACGAGCAGTACTTC
CASSLEGSANYEQYF
>once|NA|TRBJ2-7|TRBV7-9
TGTGCCAGCAGCCCCCTGGGGGTCGGGAAATACGAGCAGTACTTC
CASSPLGVGKYEQYF
>NA|TRBD1|TRBJ1-3|TRBV5-3
TGTGCCAGAAGCTTGCGGACGCATGGGACCAGACAGGGTGAATGGGAAAACACCATATATTTT
CARSLRTHGTRQGEWENTIYF
>NA|NA|TRBJ2-7|TRBV19
TGTGCCAGTAGTGCGAACTACGAGCAGTACTTC
CASSANYEQYF
>NA|NA|TRBJ2-1|TRBV5-1
TGCGCCAGCAGCTTGCGGGGAGTCGATGAGCAGTTCTTC
CASSLRGVDEQFF
>NA|NA|TRBJ1-2|TRBV5-4
TGTGCCAGCAGCCCCGGAGGTGCAGAAACTAACTATGGCTACACCTTC
CASSPGGAETNYGYTF
>NA|NA|TRBJ2-2|TRBV27
TGTGCCAGCAGTTTGACCCGCACGTTCACCGGGGAGCTGTTTTTT
CASSLTRTFTGELFF
>NA|TRBD1|TRBJ2-1|TRBV15
TGTGCCACCAGCGCCCGGACAGGGGGCTCATACAATGAGCAGTTCTTC
CATSARTGGSYNEQFF
>NA|NA|TRBJ1-4|TRBV5-1
TGCGCCAGCAGCTTGATGGGTGCAACTAATGAAAAACTGTTTTTT
CASSLMGATNEKLFF
>NA|TRBD2|TRBJ2-1|TRBV5-1
TGCGCCAGCAGCTTTAGACCCGGGACTAGCGGGAGCAGCTCCTACAATGAGCAGTTCTTC
CASSFRPGTSGSSSYNEQFF
>NA|NA|TRBJ2-6|TRBV28
TGTGCCAGCAGTTTAATGCTATCTGGGGCCAACGTCCTGACTTTC
CASSLMLSGANVLTF
>once|NA|TRBJ2-3|TRBV5-1
TGCGCCAGCAGATCCGGGGCCGACACAGATACGCAGTATTTT
CASRSGADTDTQYF
>NA|TRBD2|TRBJ2-5|TRBV19
TGTGCCAGTAGTTTCCCCCAAGCGGGAGGTGGTGAGACCCAGTACTTC
CASSFPQAGGGETQYF
>NA|NA|TRBJ2-7|TRBV6-6
TGTGCCAGCAGTTACAGGGTGGCCTACGAGCAGTACTTC
CASSYRVAYEQYF
>NA|NA|TRBJ1-1|TRBV7-9
TGTGCCAGCAGCGCCGGGACGGTGAACACTGAAGCTTTCTTT
CASSAGTVNTEAFF
>few|NA|TRBJ1-1|TRBV5-4
TGTGCCAGCAGCGCCGTGGGGGTGTTAACTGAAGCTTTCTTT
CASSAVGVLTEAFF
>NA|NA|TRBJ2-3|TRBV4-1
TGCGCCAGCAGCCTCCGACGCGGGGATACGCAGTATTTT
CASSLRRGDTQYF
>NA|TRBD1|TRBJ1-2|TRBV5-1
TGCGCCAGCAGCCCGCGGACAGGGGGCAGCGATGGCTACACCTTC
CASSPRTGGSDGYTF
>NA|NA|TRBJ1-2|TRBV13
TGTGCCAGCAGCCGGGACTCTTCGGGGAGCTACACCTTC
CASSRDSSGSYTF
>NA|NA|TRBJ2-7|TRBV7-3
TGTGCCAGCAGCTTAATCCCGGAACACAACTACGAGCAGTACTTC
CASSLIPEHNYEQYF